This T cell receptor (beta chain) was sequenced in a study of blood T cell repertoires in COVID-19. V was pared by 4 bases and J by 6 bases, with 7 bases of the junction left unmatched. Germline V gene data show CDR1 as KGHSH and CDR2 as LQKENI. This CDR3 spans 14 amino acids. Produced via immunoSEQ multiplex PCR; TCRdb's table is partial and in-frame only. This table holds about 350,000 clones, over 75% found once. This TCR derives from a woman aged 30 to 39 who had recovered from COVID-19. The specimen sequenced was PBMCs or T cells enriched from blood (not recorded which). This sequence joins TRBV18 and TRBJ1-2, with 8 bases fitting TRBD1. DNA for the CDR3: TGTGCCAGCTCACGAAGACAGGGGCCTGATGGCTACACCTTC. Its translation is CASSRRQGPDGYTF.